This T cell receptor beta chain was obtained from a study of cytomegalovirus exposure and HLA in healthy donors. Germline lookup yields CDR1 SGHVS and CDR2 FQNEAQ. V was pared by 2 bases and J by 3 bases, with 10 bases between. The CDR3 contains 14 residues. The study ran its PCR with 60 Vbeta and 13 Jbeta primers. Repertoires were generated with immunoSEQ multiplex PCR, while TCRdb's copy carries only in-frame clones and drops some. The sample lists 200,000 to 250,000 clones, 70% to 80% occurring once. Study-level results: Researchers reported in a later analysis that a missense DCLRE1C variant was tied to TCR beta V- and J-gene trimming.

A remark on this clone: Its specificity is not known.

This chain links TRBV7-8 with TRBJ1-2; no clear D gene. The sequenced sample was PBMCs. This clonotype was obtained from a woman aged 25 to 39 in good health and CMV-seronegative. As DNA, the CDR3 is TGTGCCAGCAGCTTACTGCGGGATGACTATGGCTACACCTTC. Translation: CASSLLRDDYGYTF.